These T cell receptor beta chains were read from a single sample in a study of T-cell reconstitution after alpha-beta-depleted transplantation in children. TCRdb ran MiXCR on the PCR reads and lists one entry per CDR3 protein. Of around 110,000 distinct CDR3 sequences in the sample, over 9% were seen once. The sequencing here drew on PBMCs, taken before TCRalphabeta/CD19-depleted stem cell transplant. The receptors here all came from a boy between 2 and 15 years old with acute lymphoblastic leukemia, due to receive a stem cell transplant. Both conserved end residues are part of each CDR3.

TRBJ1-1 | TRBV5-1 | CASSLRQGTMNTEAFF
TRBJ1-2 | TRBV7-2 | CASSLAVGDGYTF
TRBJ2-1 | TRBV6-5 | CASSYSRRGASSYNEQFF
TRBJ2-7 | TRBV20-1 | CSARDVGASGSRYEQYF
TRBJ1-1 | TRBV5-1 | CASSLAASANTEAFF
TRBJ1-1 | TRBV7-9 | CASSSTGSRTEAFF
TRBJ1-1 | TRBV29-1 | CSVRQGENTEAFF
TRBJ2-5 | TRBV12-3/TRBV12-4 | CASSLVRPETQYF
TRBJ2-3 | TRBV20-1 | CCYVGPDTQYF
TRBJ2-7 | TRBV5-5 | CASGTMGGREEQYF
TRBJ2-3 | TRBV5-1 | CASSHQGATGLTDTHYF
TRBJ2-3 | TRBV20-1 | CSARDPGLSQYF
TRBJ1-2 | TRBV27 | CASSLQGRYGYTF
TRBJ1-1 | TRBV6-1 | CASSRKTGPMNTEAFF
TRBJ2-7 | TRBV5-6 | CAMSRRGLCEQYF
TRBJ2-7 | TRBV12-3/TRBV12-4 | CASSLVLSYEQYF
TRBJ1-1 | TRBV12-3/TRBV12-4 | CASTTGTGGTEAFF
TRBJ2-3 | TRBV20-1 | CSAPGLAGKGARTDTQYF
TRBJ2-3 | TRBV7-9 | CASGEFTTDTQYF
TRBJ1-2 | TRBV5-1 | CASSKGAGSYGYTF
TRBJ2-2 | TRBV3-1 | CASSLLSGELFF
TRBJ2-4 | TRBV30 | CAWMGDSKNIQYF
TRBJ2-7 | TRBV7-9 | CASSLTTGGPPTYEQYF
TRBJ2-7 | TRBV12-3/TRBV12-4 | CASSLTGGMYF
TRBJ1-2 | TRBV20-1 | CSALGQVHGYTF
TRBJ2-5 | TRBV2 | CASSEAGRGPETQYF
TRBJ2-1 | TRBV5-6 | CASSLVALYNEQFF
TRBJ2-7 | TRBV5-1 | CASSPGGLAGAEQYF
TRBJ2-7 | TRBV5-6 | CASSRTRDRLYYEQYF
TRBJ2-5 | TRBV18 | CASSPTRRKGAQETQYF
TRBJ1-1 | TRBV20-1 | CSAREWRTEAFF
TRBJ2-1 | TRBV3-1 | CASSLGAGGNEQFF
TRBJ2-7 | TRBV15 | CATSRETGYYEQYF
TRBJ2-7 | TRBV3-1 | CASSRALDRGYEQYF
TRBJ2-7 | TRBV20-1 | CSARGRDKYEQYF
TRBJ2-7 | TRBV2 | CASTLAGLSYEQYF
TRBJ2-5 | TRBV11-2 | CASSLGVASQLYQETQYF
TRBJ1-4 | TRBV5-1 | CASSLDWRATNEKLFF
TRBJ2-5 | TRBV20-1 | CSAYSGSETQYF